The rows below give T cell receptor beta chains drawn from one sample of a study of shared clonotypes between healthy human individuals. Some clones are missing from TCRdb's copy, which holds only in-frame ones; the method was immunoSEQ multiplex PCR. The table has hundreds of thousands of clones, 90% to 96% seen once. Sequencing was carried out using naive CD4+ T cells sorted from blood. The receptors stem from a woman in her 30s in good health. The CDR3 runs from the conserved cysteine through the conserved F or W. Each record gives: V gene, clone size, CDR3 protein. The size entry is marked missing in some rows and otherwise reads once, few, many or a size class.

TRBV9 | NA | CASSLRRDSGYRTDTQYF
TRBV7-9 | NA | CASSFPDNTEAFF
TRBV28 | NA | CASSPLWGPSSGANVLTF
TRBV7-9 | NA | CASSISASGSLTQYF
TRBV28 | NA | CASMQGSNYGYTF
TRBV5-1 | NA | CASSLASEGLSAGELFF
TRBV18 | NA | CASSPRTGINEKLFF
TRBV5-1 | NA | CASSRIESADTQYF
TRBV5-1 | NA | CASSTSGSLTGELFF
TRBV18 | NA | CASSPRTGDNQPQHF
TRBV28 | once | CASSFRVVDYGYTF
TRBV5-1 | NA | CASSLGPGQYGYTF
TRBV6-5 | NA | CASSYSRGTEQFF
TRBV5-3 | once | CASSNGGLLNTEAFF
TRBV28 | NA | CASSLDLALNTEAFF
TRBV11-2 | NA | CAIGTGELFF